The clone carrying this T cell receptor (beta chain) was recorded at least ten times. The antigen remains undetermined. TCR beta CDR3 sequences were amplified from RNA transcripts. First-round RT-PCR with HTBI primers amplified the TCR CDR3 region. TCRdb recomputed calls from the multiplex PCR reads with MiXCR, one row per CDR3 protein. This table holds roughly 400,000 distinct CDR3 sequences, roughly 13% found once. Per germline, CDR1 SEHNR and CDR2 FQNEAQ (reference sequence). CDR3 length: 18 residues. The V segment lost 5 bases and the J segment 8 bases; nucleotides outside the gene matches: 15. The data originate from a study of T cells in Graves' hyperthyroidism and ophthalmopathy. Study-wide background: Pretreatment peripheral blood was obtained at initial diagnosis.

Broader study findings: A model built on 13 V-J features separated ophthalmopathy from stable hyperthyroidism. Most clonotypes expanded in thyroid above 0.001 were likewise present in blood.

V and J are TRBV7-9 and TRBJ2-7, with 16 bases that match TRBD2. The specimen sequenced was blood. This clonotype originated in a man aged 50-60 years with Graves' ophthalmopathy. CDR3 amino acids: CASSDLGLAGGPRFKQYF. CDR3 DNA: TGTGCCAGCAGCGACTTGGGACTAGCGGGAGGGCCAAGGTTCAAGCAGTACTTC. The whole variable domain, remainder taken from reference TRBV7-9 and TRBJ2-7, is DTGVSQNPRHKITKRGQNVTFRCDPISEHNRLYWYRQTLGQGPEFLTYFQNEAQLEKSRLLSDRFSAERPKGSFSTLEIQRTEQGDSAMYLCASSDLGLAGGPRFKQYFGPGTRLTVT.